This T cell receptor (beta chain) was identified in a study of vaccination effects on CD4 cells after COVID-19. Germline V lookup: CDR1 SGHAT, CDR2 FQNNGV. With 6 bases removed from V and 3 bases from J, the gap between germline ends came to 8 bases. This CDR3 contains 12 residues. Viral peptide pool expansion of antigen-specific CD4+ T cells preceded sequencing in the ViraFEST assay. With 10 days of culture completed, CD4+ T cells were isolated. It was two doses of either the BNT162b2 or mRNA-1273 vaccine that participants received. Clones were sequenced by immunoSEQ multiplex PCR, and TCRdb holds only the in-frame ones, with some missing. This table has some 70,000 clones, about 81% appearing once. To note about this clone: Its antigen is undetermined.

The sequenced sample was CD4+ T cells from PBMCs cultured with HCoV-229E spike peptides, obtained after COVID-19 vaccination. The gene calls are TRBV11-2 and TRBJ1-1; unclear D gene. The clonotype comes from a human donor who received a COVID-19 vaccine. The DNA of the CDR3 is TGTGCCAGCAGGGGTTTGGACACTGAAGCTTTCTTT. Translating gives CASRGLDTEAFF. Complete variable domain (other parts from reference TRBV11-2 and TRBJ1-1): EAGVAQSPRYKIIEKRQSVAFWCNPISGHATLYWYQQILGQGPKLLIQFQNNGVVDDSQLPKDRFSAERLKGVDSTLKIQPAKLEDSAVYLCASRGLDTEAFFGQGTRLTVV.